This TCR beta chain was sequenced for a study of blood T cell repertoires in COVID-19. Study-level background: Material from acute and convalescent COVID-19 was sourced from the United States, Italy and Spain. Sources were T cells, B-cell-depleted T cells, or PBMCs; the material itself was cDNA or gDNA.

Authors' processing steps: Reference gene primers were amplified, and this amplification served to estimate nucleated cell counts. Data came from immunoSEQ multiplex PCR; TCRdb stores just in-frame clones and leaves some out. The DNA gave D and trimming, while V, J and clone size come from that table. The data hold about 210,000 clones, with around 84% observed a single time. This CDR3 spans 17 amino acids. Germline lookup yields CDR1 SGHDT and CDR2 YYEEEE. V was pared by 4 bases and J by 3 bases, with 23 bases between. The origin of this receptor is a man aged 50 or older with active or convalescent COVID-19. This chain joins TRBV5-6 and TRBJ2-7; a weak D match, TRBD1 (5 bases). The sequenced sample was peripheral blood. The CDR3 nucleotides read TGTGCCAGCAGCGGACCGAGACAAGACAGTTCCGACTACGAGCAGTACTTC. Translating it yields CASSGPRQDSSDYEQYF. Full variable domain (missing parts from reference TRBV5-6 and TRBJ2-7): DAGVTQSPTHLIKTRGQQVTLRCSPKSGHDTVSWYQQALGQGPQFIFQYYEEEERQRGNFPDRFSGHQFPNYSSELNVNALLLGDSALYLCASSGPRQDSSDYEQYFGPGTRLTVT.